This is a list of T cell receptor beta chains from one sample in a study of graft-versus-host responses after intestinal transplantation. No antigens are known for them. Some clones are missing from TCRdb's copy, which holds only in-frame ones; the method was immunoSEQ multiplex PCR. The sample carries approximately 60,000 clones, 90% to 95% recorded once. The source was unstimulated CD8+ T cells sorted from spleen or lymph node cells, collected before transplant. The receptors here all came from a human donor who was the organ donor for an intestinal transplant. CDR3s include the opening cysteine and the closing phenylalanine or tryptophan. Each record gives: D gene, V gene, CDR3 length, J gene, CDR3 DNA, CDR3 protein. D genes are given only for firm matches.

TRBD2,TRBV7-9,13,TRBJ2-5,TGTGCCAGCAGCTTACTAGCGGAAGAGACCCAGTACTTC,CASSLLAEETQYF
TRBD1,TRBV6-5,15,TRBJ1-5,TGTGCCAGCAGTTACCTTGGGACAGCCCACTCCGCCCAGCATTTT,CASSYLGTAHSAQHF
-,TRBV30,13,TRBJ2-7,TGTGCCTGGAGTTCTGGGTGGGGCGACGAGCAGTACTTC,CAWSSGWGDEQYF
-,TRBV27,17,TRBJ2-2,TGTGCCAGCAGTTTAAATGTACAGGAGGGCGTAACAGGGGAGCTGTTTTTT,CASSLNVQEGVTGELFF
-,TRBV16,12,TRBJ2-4,TGTGCCAGCAACCCCCAGGGGAACATTCAGTACTTC,CASNPQGNIQYF
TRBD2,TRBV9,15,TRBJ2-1,TGTGCCAGCAGTTTAGCGGGAGCACATCACAATGAGCAGTTCTTC,CASSLAGAHHNEQFF
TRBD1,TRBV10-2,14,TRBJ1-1,TGCGCCAGCACTAAGGGACAGGTCTCCACTGAAGCTTTCTTT,CASTKGQVSTEAFF
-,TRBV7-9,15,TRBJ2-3,TGTGCCAGCAGCTTAGGTAGCGATCTACTTTCGCCGCAGTATTTT,CASSLGSDLLSPQYF
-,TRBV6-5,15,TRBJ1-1,TGTGCCAGCAGTTGGGAGCCCGGGCGGGGTGGGGAAGCTTTCTTT,CASSWEPGRGGEAFF
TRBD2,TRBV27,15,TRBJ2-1,TGTGCCAGCAGTCTTATAGCGGGATCCTACAATGAGCAGTTCTTC,CASSLIAGSYNEQFF
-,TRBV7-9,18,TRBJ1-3,TGTGCCAGCAGCTCTACCTCTTTAACAGGGCAATCTGGAAACACCATATATTTT,CASSSTSLTGQSGNTIYF
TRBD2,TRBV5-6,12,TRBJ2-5,TGTGCCAGCAGCGCGGCAGCGGGGGTGCAGTACTTC,CASSAAAGVQYF
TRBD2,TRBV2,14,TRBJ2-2,TGTGCCAGCAGTGGGGACTACAACACCGGGGAGCTGTTTTTT,CASSGDYNTGELFF
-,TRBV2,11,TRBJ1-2,TGTGCCAGCAGCCAGGACAGCAGGGGCACCTTC,CASSQDSRGTF
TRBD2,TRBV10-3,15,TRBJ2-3,TGTGCCATCAGTGGGGCGGGAGGGCCTGAAGATACGCAGTATTTT,CAISGAGGPEDTQYF
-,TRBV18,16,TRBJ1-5,TGTGCCAGCTCACCATCCAGGGTGTGGGGTAATCAGCCCCAGCATTTT,CASSPSRVWGNQPQHF
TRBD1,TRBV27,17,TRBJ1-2,TGTGCCAGCAGTTTATCCCAGGCACAGGGGGCTAACTATGGCTACACCTTC,CASSLSQAQGANYGYTF
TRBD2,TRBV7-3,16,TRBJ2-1,TGTGCCAGCAGCCCTCGGGGGACTAGCGGATACAATGAGCAGTTCTTC,CASSPRGTSGYNEQFF
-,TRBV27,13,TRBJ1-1,TGTGCCAGCAGTTTCTCGGCTGGCGGTGAAGCTTTCTTT,CASSFSAGGEAFF
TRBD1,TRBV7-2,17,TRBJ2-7,TGTGCCAGCTTTAATAGGGACAGGGGGCCTGCCTTCTACGAGCAGTACTTC,CASFNRDRGPAFYEQYF
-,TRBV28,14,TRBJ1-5,TGTGCCAGCAGTCCAACTGGGGGGTATCAGCCCCAGCATTTT,CASSPTGGYQPQHF
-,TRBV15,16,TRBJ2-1,TGTGCCACCAGCAGAGTCCCAGGGAAGGGCAAAAGTGAGCAGTTCTTC,CATSRVPGKGKSEQFF